These 12 T cell receptor beta chains were sequenced from one sample in a study of blood T cell repertoires in COVID-19. Sequencing used immunoSEQ multiplex PCR; TCRdb keeps in-frame clones, though not all of them. The repertoire holds 280,000 or so clones, with about 89% as singletons. The sequenced sample was peripheral blood. These receptors originate from a woman in her sixties with acute or convalescent COVID-19.

The chain uses TRBV3-1 (or the pseudogene TRBV3-2) and TRBJ1-5; D is unclear. The CDR3 has 14 amino acids. Germline V gene data show CDR1 as LGHDT and CDR2 as YNNKEL (reference sequence). Trimming removed 1 base from V and 8 bases from J, with 12 bases in between. In DNA, the CDR3 is TGTGCCAGCAGCCAAGGGACTGGGCTCAAGCCCCAGCATTTT. As protein: CASSQGTGLKPQHF.

This clone was counted once. V usage is TRBV5-5 and J usage is TRBJ1-5; no reliable D call. Germline values: CDR1 SGHKS, CDR2 YYEKEE (reference sequence). V was shortened by 0 bases and J by 0 bases, with 13 bases between the two germline ends. The CDR3 is 17 amino acids. CDR3 DNA sequence: TGTGCCAGCAGCTTGGGCCTGTATCCAGATAGCAATCAGCCCCAGCATTTT. Its translation is CASSLGLYPDSNQPQHF.

This clone was found once. This rearrangement joins TRBV10-3 to TRBJ1-3; possibly TRBD1 for D (6 bases). Trimming cost V 9 bases and J 2 bases, with 14 bases left between them. The CDR3 covers 14 residues. Germline values: CDR1 ENHRY, CDR2 SYGVKD. In nucleotides, the CDR3 is TGTGCCATGACAGGAAAAAGGACTGGAAACACCATATATTTT. Translation: CAMTGKRTGNTIYF.

The rearrangement joins TRBV9 to TRBJ1-1; D unresolved. Trimming took 0 bases from V and 0 from J, leaving 6 bases between them. This CDR3 region has 14 residues. Germline V CDR1 and CDR2: SGDLS, YYNGEE. This chain's CDR3 is CASSVEPVNTEAFF. The DNA for the CDR3 is TGTGCCAGCAGCGTAGAGCCCGTGAACACTGAAGCTTTCTTT.

J is TRBJ1-5 and V is TRBV2; D may be TRBD1 (6 bases). This CDR3 is built from 13 residues. Germline CDR1 and CDR2: SNHLY and FYNNEI. The germline V and J ends were trimmed by 6 bases and 7 bases, with 13 bases remaining between them. The CDR3 sequence: CASRDQGIQPQHF. The CDR3 bases are TGTGCCAGCAGGGACCAGGGGATCCAGCCCCAGCATTTT.

J is TRBJ1-5 and V is TRBV6-5, with D maybe TRBD1 (6 bases). This CDR3 is built from 13 residues. Between the trimmed V and J ends, which lost 6 bases and 7 bases, there was a span of 13 bases. Per germline, CDR1 MNHEY and CDR2 SVGAGI. CDR3 amino acids: CASSLQGYQPQHF. The CDR3 DNA follows: TGTGCCAGCAGCCTACAGGGTTACCAGCCCCAGCATTTT.

This clone was observed a handful of times. The chain employs TRBV3-1 (or the pseudogene TRBV3-2) and TRBJ2-6; 7 nucleotides match TRBD1. Germline CDR1 and CDR2: LGHDT and YNNKEL (reference sequence). The CDR3 has 15 residues. The V segment lost 1 base and the J segment 3 bases; nucleotides outside the gene matches: 0. The DNA of the CDR3 is TGTGCCAGCAGCCAAGGACAGGGTGGGGCCAACGTCCTGACTTTC. Its protein is CASSQGQGGANVLTF.

The rearrangement uses TRBV3-1 (or the pseudogene TRBV3-2) and TRBJ1-6; weak D call: TRBD1 (5 bases). Deletions cut 2 bases from V and 3 bases from J, with 8 bases between. The CDR3 consists of 15 residues. CDR1 and CDR2 (germline): LGHDT, YNNKEL (reference sequence). The CDR3 here is CASSQSRVYNSPLHF. The DNA for the CDR3 is TGTGCCAGCAGCCAAAGCAGGGTCTATAATTCACCCCTCCACTTT.

The chain couples TRBV2 to TRBJ1-5; the D gene is possibly TRBD1 (5 bases). The germline gives CDR1 SNHLY, CDR2 FYNNEI. V lost 8 bases and J 4 bases, leaving 18 bases between the germline ends. CDR3 length: 15 residues. CDR3 protein: CASAPSRGGNQPQHF. CDR3 sequence (DNA): TGTGCCAGCGCCCCAAGTAGGGGTGGGAATCAGCCCCAGCATTTT.

The chain uses TRBV6-5 and TRBJ1-2, with 8 positions matching TRBD1. The V and J ends lost 6 bases and 6 bases, in that order; junction bases with no gene match: 0. Germline V lookup: CDR1 MNHEY, CDR2 SVGAGI. The CDR3 is 11 residues long. The CDR3 nucleotides are TGTGCCAGCAGGACAGGGGATGGCTACACCTTC. Protein: CASRTGDGYTF.

This clone has a single count. The chain carries TRBV5-8 and TRBJ2-7; 12 bases are shared with TRBD2. The V gene end was trimmed by 2 bases and the J gene end by 2 bases; junction bases not matched to a gene: 5. The CDR3 extends over 16 amino acids. Per germline, CDR1 SGHTS and CDR2 YDEGEE. The CDR3 region is CASSFPTSGSPYEQYF. CDR3 nucleotides: TGTGCCAGCAGCTTTCCGACTAGCGGGAGTCCCTACGAGCAGTACTTC.

This clone was observed once. The chain has TRBV2 and TRBJ2-7; TRBD1 aligns across 7 bases. The CDR3 contains 19 residues. Germline assignment: CDR1 SNHLY and CDR2 FYNNEI. V trimming: 7 bases; J trimming: 0 bases; junction bases outside the gene matches: 21. The CDR3 DNA is TGTGCCAGCACTCTACCCCGGGACAGTCTTTCGGATAGCTCCTACGAGCAGTACTTC. It codes for CASTLPRDSLSDSSYEQYF.